There are a few counts of the clone carrying this T cell receptor beta chain. What it binds is unknown. Germline V gene data show CDR1 as SGHTA and CDR2 as FQGTGA. The CDR3 length is 13 residues. V was shortened by 1 base and J by 5 bases, with 8 bases between the two germline ends. Using its own MiXCR run on the multiplex PCR reads, TCRdb lists one record per CDR3 protein. Here the sample spans around 170,000 distinct CDR3 sequences, approximately 30% being singletons. Samples came from axillary lymph nodes draining the breast cancer. The entry originates in a study of breast tumors, draining lymph nodes, adjacent tissues. Study-level points and caveats: Findings are consistent with lymph node origin and intratumoral expansion of most tumor T cells. Luminal-like breast cancer showed significantly greater tumor-nontumor repertoire similarity than basal-like breast cancer did.

This TCR was sampled from a female donor with breast cancer. Some clones in this sample may be carry-over from other donors' samples. The rearrangement joins TRBV7-3 to TRBJ1-1, with D perhaps TRBD1 (5 bases). The sequenced sample consisted of axillary lymph node tissue. The CDR3 DNA reads as TGTGCCAGCAGCTTAATGGGGGGAACTGAAGCTTTCTTT. The encoded protein is CASSLMGGTEAFF. The full variable domain, its missing parts supplied by reference TRBV7-3 and TRBJ1-1, is GAGVSQTPSNKVTEKGKYVELRCDPISGHTALYWYRQSLGQGPEFLIYFQGTGAADDSGLPNDRFFAVRPEGSVSTLKIQRTERGDSAVYLCASSLMGGTEAFFGQGTRLTVV.